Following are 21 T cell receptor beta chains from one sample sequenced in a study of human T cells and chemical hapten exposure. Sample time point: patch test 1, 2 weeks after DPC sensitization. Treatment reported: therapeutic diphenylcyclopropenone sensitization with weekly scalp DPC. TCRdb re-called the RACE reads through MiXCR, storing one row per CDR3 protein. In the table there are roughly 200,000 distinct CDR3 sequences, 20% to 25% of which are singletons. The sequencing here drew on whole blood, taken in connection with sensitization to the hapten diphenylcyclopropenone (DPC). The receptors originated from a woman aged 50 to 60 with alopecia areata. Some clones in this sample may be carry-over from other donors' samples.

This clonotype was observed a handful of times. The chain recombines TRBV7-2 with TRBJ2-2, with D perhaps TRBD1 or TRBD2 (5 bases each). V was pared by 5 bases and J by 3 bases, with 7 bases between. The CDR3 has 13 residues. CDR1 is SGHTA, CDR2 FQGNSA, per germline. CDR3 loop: CASSRDHTGELFF. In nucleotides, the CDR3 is TGTGCCAGCAGCCGGGACCACACCGGGGAGCTGTTTTTT.

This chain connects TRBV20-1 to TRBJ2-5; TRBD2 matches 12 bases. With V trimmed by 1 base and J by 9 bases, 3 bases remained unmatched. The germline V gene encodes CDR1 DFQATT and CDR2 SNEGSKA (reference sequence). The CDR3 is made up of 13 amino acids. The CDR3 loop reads CSARVPSGRAQYF. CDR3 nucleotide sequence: TGCAGTGCTAGAGTTCCTAGCGGGAGGGCCCAGTACTTC.

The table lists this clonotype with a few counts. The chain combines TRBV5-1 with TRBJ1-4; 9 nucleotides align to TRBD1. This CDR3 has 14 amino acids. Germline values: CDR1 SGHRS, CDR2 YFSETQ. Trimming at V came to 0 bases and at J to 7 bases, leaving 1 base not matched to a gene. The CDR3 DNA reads TGCGCCAGCAGCTTGGTGACAGGGGGTGAAAAACTGTTTTTT. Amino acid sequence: CASSLVTGGEKLFF.

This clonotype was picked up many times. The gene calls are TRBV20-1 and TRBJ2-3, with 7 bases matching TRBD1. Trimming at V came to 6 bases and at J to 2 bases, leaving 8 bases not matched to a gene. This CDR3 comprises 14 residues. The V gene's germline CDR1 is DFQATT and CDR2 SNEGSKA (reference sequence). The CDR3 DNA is TGCAGTGCCGCGAGGGGGCCAACCACAGATACGCAGTATTTT. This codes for CSAARGPTTDTQYF.

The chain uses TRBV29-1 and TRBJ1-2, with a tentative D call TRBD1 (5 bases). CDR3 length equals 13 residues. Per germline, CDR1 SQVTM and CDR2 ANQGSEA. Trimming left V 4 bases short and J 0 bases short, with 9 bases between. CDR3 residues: CSVGYRTNYGYTF. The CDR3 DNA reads TGCAGCGTTGGATACAGGACTAACTATGGCTACACCTTC.

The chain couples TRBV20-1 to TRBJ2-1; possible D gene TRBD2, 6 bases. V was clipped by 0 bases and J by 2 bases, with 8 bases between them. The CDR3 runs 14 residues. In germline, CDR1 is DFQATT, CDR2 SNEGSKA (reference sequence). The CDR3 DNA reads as TGCAGTGCTAGAGAAGCTAGCGCCTACAATGAGCAGTTCTTC. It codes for CSAREASAYNEQFF.

The CDR3 spells CASSVAPGTSGPYNEQFF. The CDR3 region has the DNA TGTGCCAGCAGCGTAGCCCCCGGGACTAGCGGTCCCTACAATGAGCAGTTCTTC. The V gene is TRBV9, the J gene TRBJ2-1; 11 bases line up with TRBD2. From germline, CDR1 is SGDLS and CDR2 YYNGEE. The CDR3 length is 18 residues. V trimming: 0 bases; J trimming: 2 bases; junction bases outside the gene matches: 7.

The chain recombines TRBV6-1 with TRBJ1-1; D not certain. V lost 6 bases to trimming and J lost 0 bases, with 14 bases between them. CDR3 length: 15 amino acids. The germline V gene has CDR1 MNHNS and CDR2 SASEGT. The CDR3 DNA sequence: TGTGCCAGCAGCGCGTTTTCGGGATTGAACACTGAAGCTTTCTTT. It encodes CASSAFSGLNTEAFF.

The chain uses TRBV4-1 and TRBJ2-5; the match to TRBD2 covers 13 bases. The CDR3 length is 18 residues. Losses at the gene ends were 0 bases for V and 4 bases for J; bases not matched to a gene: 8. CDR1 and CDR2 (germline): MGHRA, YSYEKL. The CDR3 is CASSQDSTSGRRRETQYF. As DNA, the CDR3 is TGCGCCAGCAGCCAAGATTCGACTAGCGGGAGGAGGAGAGAGACCCAGTACTTC.

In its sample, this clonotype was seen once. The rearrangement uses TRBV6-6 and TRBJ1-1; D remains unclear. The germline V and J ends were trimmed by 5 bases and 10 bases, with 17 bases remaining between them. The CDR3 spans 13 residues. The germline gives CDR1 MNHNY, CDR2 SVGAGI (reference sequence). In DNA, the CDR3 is TGTGCCAGCAGTCCCCCACCGTTCGAGACAGCTTTCTTT. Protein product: CASSPPPFETAFF.

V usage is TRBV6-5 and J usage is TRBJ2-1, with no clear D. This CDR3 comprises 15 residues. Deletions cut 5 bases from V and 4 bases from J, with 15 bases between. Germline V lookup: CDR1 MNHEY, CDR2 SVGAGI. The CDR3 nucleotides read TGTGCCAGCAGTCCGACGCGGCAGCAGTACAATGAGCAGTTCTTC. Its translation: CASSPTRQQYNEQFF.

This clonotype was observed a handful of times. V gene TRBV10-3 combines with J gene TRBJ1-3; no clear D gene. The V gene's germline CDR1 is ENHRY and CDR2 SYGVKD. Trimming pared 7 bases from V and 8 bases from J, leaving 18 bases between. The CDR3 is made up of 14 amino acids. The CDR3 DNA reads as TGTGCCATCACCGCGGAACTAACTAGGGACACCATATATTTT. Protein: CAITAELTRDTIYF.

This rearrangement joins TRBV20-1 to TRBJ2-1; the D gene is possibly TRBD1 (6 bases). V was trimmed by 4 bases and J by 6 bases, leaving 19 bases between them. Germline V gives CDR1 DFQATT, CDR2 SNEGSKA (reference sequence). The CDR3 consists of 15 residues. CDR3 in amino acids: CSAIEQGTPSNEQFF. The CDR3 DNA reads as TGCAGTGCTATAGAGCAGGGGACGCCCTCCAATGAGCAGTTCTTC.

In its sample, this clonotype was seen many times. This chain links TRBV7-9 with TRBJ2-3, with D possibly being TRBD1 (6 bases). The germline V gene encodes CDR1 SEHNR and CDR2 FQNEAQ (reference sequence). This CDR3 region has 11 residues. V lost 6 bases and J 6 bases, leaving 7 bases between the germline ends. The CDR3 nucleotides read TGTGCCAGCAGTAGGGGGGATACGCAGTATTTT. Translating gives CASSRGDTQYF. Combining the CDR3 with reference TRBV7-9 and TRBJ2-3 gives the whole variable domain DTGVSQNPRHKITKRGQNVTFRCDPISEHNRLYWYRQTLGQGPEFLTYFQNEAQLEKSRLLSDRFSAERPKGSFSTLEIQRTEQGDSAMYLCASSRGDTQYFGPGTRLTVL.

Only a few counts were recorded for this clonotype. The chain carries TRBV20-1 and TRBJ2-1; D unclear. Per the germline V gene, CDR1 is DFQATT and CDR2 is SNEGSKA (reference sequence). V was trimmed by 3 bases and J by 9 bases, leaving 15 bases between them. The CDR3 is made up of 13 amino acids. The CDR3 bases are TGCAGTGCTAGGTCGCTAATTCGAGGTGAGCAGTTCTTC. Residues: CSARSLIRGEQFF.

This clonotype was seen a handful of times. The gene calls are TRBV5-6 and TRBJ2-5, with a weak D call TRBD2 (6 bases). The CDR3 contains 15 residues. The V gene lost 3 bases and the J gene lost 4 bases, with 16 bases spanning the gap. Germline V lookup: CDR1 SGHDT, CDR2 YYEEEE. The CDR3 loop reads CASSSGARRPETQYF. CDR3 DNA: TGTGCCAGCAGCTCGGGAGCACGTCGCCCAGAGACCCAGTACTTC.

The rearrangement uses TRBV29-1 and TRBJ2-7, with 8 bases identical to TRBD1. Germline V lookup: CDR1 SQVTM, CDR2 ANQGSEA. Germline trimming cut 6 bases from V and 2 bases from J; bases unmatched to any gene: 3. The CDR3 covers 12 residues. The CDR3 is CSVWTGTYEQYF. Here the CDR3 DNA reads TGCAGCGTGTGGACAGGGACCTACGAGCAGTACTTC.

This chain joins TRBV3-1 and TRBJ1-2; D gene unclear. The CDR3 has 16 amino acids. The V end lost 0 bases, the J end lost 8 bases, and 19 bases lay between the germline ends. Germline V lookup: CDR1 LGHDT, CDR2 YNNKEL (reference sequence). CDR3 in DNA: TGTGCCAGCAGCCAAGATCTGGTGGAGAGGTCGGGAGGCTACACCTTC. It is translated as CASSQDLVERSGGYTF.

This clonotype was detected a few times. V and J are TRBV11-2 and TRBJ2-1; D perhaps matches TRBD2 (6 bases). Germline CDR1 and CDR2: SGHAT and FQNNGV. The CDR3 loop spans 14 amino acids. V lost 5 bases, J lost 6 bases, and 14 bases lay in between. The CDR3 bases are TGTGCCAGCAGCCGGGACTCCATCATCAATGAGCAGTTCTTC. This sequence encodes CASSRDSIINEQFF. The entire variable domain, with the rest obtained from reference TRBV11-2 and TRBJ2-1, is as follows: EAGVAQSPRYKIIEKRQSVAFWCNPISGHATLYWYQQILGQGPKLLIQFQNNGVVDDSQLPKDRFSAERLKGVDSTLKIQPAKLEDSAVYLCASSRDSIINEQFFGPGTRLTVL.

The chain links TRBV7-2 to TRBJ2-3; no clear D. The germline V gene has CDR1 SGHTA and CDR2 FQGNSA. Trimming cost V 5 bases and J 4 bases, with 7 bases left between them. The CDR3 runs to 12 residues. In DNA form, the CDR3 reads TGTGCCAGCAGCCCCCTCGCAGATACGCAGTATTTT. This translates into CASSPLADTQYF.

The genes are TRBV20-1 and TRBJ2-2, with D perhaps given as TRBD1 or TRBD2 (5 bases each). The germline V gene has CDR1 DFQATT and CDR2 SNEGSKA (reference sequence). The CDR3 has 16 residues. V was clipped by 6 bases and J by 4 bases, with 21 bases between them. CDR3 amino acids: CSADFMGPRSTGELFF. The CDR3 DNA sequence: TGCAGTGCGGATTTCATGGGACCCCGATCCACCGGGGAGCTGTTTTTT.